This is a list of T cell receptor beta chains from one sample in a study of T cells in Graves' hyperthyroidism and ophthalmopathy. Each CDR3 protein gets one entry after TCRdb re-called the multiplex PCR reads with MiXCR. The repertoire has over 250,000 distinct CDR3 sequences, approximately 17% of them found once; the top ten carry approximately 60%. Input material: blood. These receptors all stem from a woman in her sixties with Graves' ophthalmopathy. The CDR3 runs from the conserved cysteine through the conserved F or W. Fields, in order: D gene, V gene, clone size, CDR3 length, J gene, CDR3 protein, CDR3 DNA. D genes are given only for firm matches. Only part of the rows carry a size: once, few, many, or a class if the clone is expanded.

>-|TRBV28|many|14|TRBJ2-7
CASSLERRTSQQYF
TGTGCCAGCAGTTTGGAGCGGAGAACATCCCAGCAGTACTTC
>-|TRBV20-1|many|15|TRBJ1-3
CSARDLSGSGNTIYF
TGCAGTGCTAGAGATCTAAGCGGATCTGGAAACACCATATATTTT
>TRBD1|TRBV7-7|-|13|TRBJ2-1
CASSLGTGNEQFF
TGTGCTAGCAGCTTAGGGACAGGCAATGAGCAGTTCTTC
>TRBD1|TRBV19|-|14|TRBJ1-2
CASSARGRGYGYTF
TGTGCCAGTAGCGCCAGGGGGCGCGGCTATGGCTACACCTTC
>-|TRBV12-3/TRBV12-4|-|13|TRBJ1-2
CASTPQENYGYTF
TGTGCCAGCACCCCACAGGAGAACTATGGCTACACCTTC
>TRBD2|TRBV4-1|few|15|TRBJ2-7
CASSQETGGEREQYF
TGCGCCAGCAGCCAAGAAACGGGAGGAGAGCGAGAGCAGTACTTC
>-|TRBV7-8|many|15|TRBJ2-1
CASSFFAGGPREQFF
TGTGCCAGCAGCTTCTTTGCTGGCGGACCCAGGGAGCAGTTCTTC
>-|TRBV11-2|-|14|TRBJ1-1
CASSLVTTPTEAFF
TGTGCCAGCAGCTTAGTTACAACCCCCACTGAAGCTTTCTTT
>TRBD1|TRBV2|many|13|TRBJ2-7
CASRSTGGTEQYF
TGTGCCAGCAGGTCTACAGGGGGCACGGAGCAGTACTTC
>-|TRBV12-3/TRBV12-4|many|14|TRBJ1-2
CASSPAKWNYGYTF
TGTGCCAGCAGTCCCGCGAAGTGGAACTATGGCTACACCTTC
>-|TRBV28|many|11|TRBJ2-3
CASSLNWAQYF
TGTGCCAGCAGTTTGAATTGGGCCCAGTATTTT
>-|TRBV6-1|-|15|TRBJ2-1
CASRSTATPGNEQFF
TGTGCCAGCAGATCGACTGCTACTCCAGGAAATGAGCAGTTCTTC
>TRBD2|TRBV20-1|many|16|TRBJ2-1
CSASPGLAGVGNEQFF
TGCAGTGCTAGTCCCGGACTAGCGGGGGTAGGCAATGAGCAGTTCTTC
>TRBD2|TRBV2|many|14|TRBJ2-2
CASRLAVHTGELFF
TGTGCCAGCAGGCTAGCGGTCCACACCGGGGAGCTGTTTTTT
>-|TRBV6-2/TRBV6-3|few|16|TRBJ2-3
CASSYRPPLYGDTQYF
TGTGCCAGCAGTTACCGCCCTCCCCTATATGGAGATACGCAGTATTTT
>-|TRBV20-1|many|11|TRBJ2-3
CSASSTDTQYF
TGCAGTGCTTCTAGCACAGATACGCAGTATTTT
>-|TRBV20-1|hyperexpanded|13|TRBJ1-5
CSARDLFGQPQHF
TGCAGTGCTAGAGATCTCTTTGGTCAGCCCCAGCATTTT
>-|TRBV27|many|13|TRBJ2-3
CASSSPDRGTQYF
TGTGCCAGCAGTTCCCCCGACCGGGGTACGCAGTATTTT
>-|TRBV3-1|many|12|TRBJ2-7
CASSRLGNEQYF
TGTGCCAGCAGCCGTTTGGGGAACGAGCAGTACTTC
>-|TRBV28|few|16|TRBJ2-7
CASSFWDVSGTYEQYF
TGTGCCAGCAGTTTCTGGGATGTTTCGGGGACCTACGAGCAGTACTTC
>-|TRBV7-9|-|13|TRBJ2-3
CASSLGFTDTRYF
TGTGCCAGCAGCTTAGGCTTCACAGATACGCGGTATTTT
>TRBD1|TRBV11-2|many|15|TRBJ2-7
CASSFFRGFSYEQYF
TGTGCCAGCAGCTTCTTCAGGGGGTTCTCCTACGAGCAGTACTTC
>TRBD1|TRBV5-4|many|15|TRBJ1-5
CASSLDGQENQPQHF
TGTGCCAGCAGCTTGGATGGACAGGAGAATCAGCCCCAGCATTTT
>-|TRBV2|many|11|TRBJ2-7
CASSGSGEQYF
TGTGCCAGCAGTGGATCGGGCGAGCAGTACTTC
>-|TRBV5-5|few|16|TRBJ1-3
CASSLALGVSGNTIYF
TGTGCCAGCAGCTTGGCCCTCGGAGTCTCTGGAAACACCATATATTTT
>-|TRBV25-1|-|12|TRBJ2-1
CACSVGGDEQFF
TGTGCCTGCAGTGTTGGCGGGGATGAGCAGTTCTTC
>-|TRBV5-1|many|17|TRBJ2-3
CASSLVGVADSTDTQYF
TGCGCCAGCAGCTTGGTTGGTGTGGCAGATAGCACAGATACGCAGTATTTT
>-|TRBV5-5|few|17|TRBJ2-5
CASSFYSPSDQSVPGYF
TGTGCCAGCAGCTTCTATAGTCCCTCAGACCAGAGCGTTCCGGGGTACTTC
>-|TRBV10-2|-|12|TRBJ2-3
CASSDPADTQYF
TGCGCCAGCAGTGACCCGGCAGATACGCAGTATTTT
>-|TRBV15|many|13|TRBJ1-1
CATAYPGDTEAFF
TGTGCCACAGCGTACCCGGGGGACACTGAAGCTTTCTTT